This entry is about one TCR beta chain. Antigen: not known. TCRdb re-derived calls from the reads in MiXCR, one entry per CDR3 protein. The table has 680,000 or so distinct CDR3 sequences, 33% seen once. The data belong to a study of T cell repertoires in cytomegalovirus infection. Study at large: Recently identified HLA-C-restricted CMV epitopes were among the peptides used. Based on public TCR beta signatures, there were indications of CMV infection and of a matching HLA type.

The V gene lost 4 bases and the J gene lost 8 bases, with 12 bases spanning the gap. The CDR3 runs 12 residues. Germline lookup yields CDR1 SGHNT and CDR2 YYREEE (reference sequence). Study-level findings and limits: The response measured ex vivo was dominated by TCR beta clonotypes (HLA-C-restricted and CMV-specific). Cumulative public TCR beta family frequency identified CMV carriers with the relevant HLA.

The source is a human donor in good health (CMV status not recorded). Some clones in this sample may be carry-over from other donors' samples. The source material was cultured PBMCs, sampled from culture after CMV antigen stimulation. The chain combines TRBV5-4 with TRBJ1-2, with unresolved D. As DNA, the CDR3 is TGTGCCAGCAGCGGGAACTATGGGGGCTACACCTTC. Translating it yields CASSGNYGGYTF.